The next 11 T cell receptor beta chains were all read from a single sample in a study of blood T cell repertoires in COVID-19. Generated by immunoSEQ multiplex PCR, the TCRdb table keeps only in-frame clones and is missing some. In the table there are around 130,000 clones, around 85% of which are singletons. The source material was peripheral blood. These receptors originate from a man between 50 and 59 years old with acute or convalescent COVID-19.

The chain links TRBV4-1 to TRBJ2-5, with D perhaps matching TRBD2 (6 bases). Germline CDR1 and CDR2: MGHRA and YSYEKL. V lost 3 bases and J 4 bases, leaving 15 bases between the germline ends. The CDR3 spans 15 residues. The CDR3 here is CASSHPGAGLETQYF. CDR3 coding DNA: TGCGCCAGCAGCCACCCTGGGGCGGGATTAGAGACCCAGTACTTC.

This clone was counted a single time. DNA of the CDR3: TGTGCCAGCAGCCTACAGGGCCTGCAAGAGACCCAGTACTTC. It specifies CASSLQGLQETQYF. The J gene is TRBJ2-5, the V gene TRBV11-2, with D perhaps TRBD1 (6 bases). The germline V gene encodes CDR1 SGHAT and CDR2 FQNNGV. There are 14 residues in the CDR3. Trimming took 5 bases from V and 2 from J, leaving 12 bases between them.

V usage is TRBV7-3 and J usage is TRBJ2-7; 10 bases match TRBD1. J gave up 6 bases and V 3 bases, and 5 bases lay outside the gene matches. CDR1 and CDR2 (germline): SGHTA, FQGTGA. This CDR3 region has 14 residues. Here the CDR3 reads CASSLSGTGVEQYF. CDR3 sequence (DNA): TGTGCCAGCAGCTTGTCCGGGACAGGGGTCGAGCAGTACTTC.

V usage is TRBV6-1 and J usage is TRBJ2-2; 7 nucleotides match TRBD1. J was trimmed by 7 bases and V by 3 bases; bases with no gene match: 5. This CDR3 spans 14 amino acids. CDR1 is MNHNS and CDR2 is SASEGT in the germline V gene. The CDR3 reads CASSEGTAFGELFF. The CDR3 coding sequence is TGTGCCAGCAGTGAGGGGACAGCGTTCGGGGAGCTGTTTTTT.

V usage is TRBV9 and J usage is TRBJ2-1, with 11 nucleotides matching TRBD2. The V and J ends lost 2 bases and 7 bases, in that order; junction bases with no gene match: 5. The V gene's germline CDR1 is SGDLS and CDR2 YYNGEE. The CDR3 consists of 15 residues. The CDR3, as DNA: TGTGCCAGCAGCGTGGGACTAGCGGAACCTAATGAGCAGTTCTTC. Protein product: CASSVGLAEPNEQFF.

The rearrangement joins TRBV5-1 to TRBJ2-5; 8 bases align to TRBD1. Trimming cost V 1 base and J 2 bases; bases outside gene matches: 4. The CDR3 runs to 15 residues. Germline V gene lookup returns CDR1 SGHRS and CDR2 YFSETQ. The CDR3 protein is CASSLSGGSQETQYF. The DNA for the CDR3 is TGCGCCAGCAGCTTGTCAGGGGGCAGTCAAGAGACCCAGTACTTC.

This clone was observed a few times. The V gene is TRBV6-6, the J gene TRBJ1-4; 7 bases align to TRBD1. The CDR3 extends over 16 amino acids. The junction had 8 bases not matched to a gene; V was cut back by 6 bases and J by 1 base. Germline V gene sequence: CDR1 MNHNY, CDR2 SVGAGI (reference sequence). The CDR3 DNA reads TGTGCCAGCAGCCCCTGGACAGGACTAACTAATGAAAAACTGTTTTTT. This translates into CASSPWTGLTNEKLFF.

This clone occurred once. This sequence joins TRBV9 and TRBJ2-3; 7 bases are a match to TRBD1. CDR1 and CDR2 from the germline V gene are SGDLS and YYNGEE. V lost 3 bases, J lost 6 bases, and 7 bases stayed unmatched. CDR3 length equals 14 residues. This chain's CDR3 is CASSASGTEDTQYF. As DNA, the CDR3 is TGTGCCAGCAGCGCCTCCGGGACAGAGGATACGCAGTATTTT.

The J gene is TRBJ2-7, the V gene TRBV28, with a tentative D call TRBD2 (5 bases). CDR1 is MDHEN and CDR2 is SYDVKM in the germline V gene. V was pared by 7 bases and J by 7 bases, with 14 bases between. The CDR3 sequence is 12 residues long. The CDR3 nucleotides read TGTGCCAGCACCCCCCTTCGGGGAGAGCAGTACTTC. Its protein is CASTPLRGEQYF.

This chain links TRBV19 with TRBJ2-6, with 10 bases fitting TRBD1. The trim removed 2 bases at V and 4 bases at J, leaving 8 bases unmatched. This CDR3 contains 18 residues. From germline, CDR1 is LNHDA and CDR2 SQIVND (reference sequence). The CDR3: CASSIWRQGALGANVLTF. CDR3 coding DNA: TGTGCCAGTAGTATATGGAGACAGGGGGCATTGGGGGCCAACGTCCTGACTTTC.

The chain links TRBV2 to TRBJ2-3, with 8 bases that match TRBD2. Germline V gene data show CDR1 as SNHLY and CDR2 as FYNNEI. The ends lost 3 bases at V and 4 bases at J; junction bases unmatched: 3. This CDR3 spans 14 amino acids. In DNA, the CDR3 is TGTGCCAGCAGTGACGCGGGAGGAGCAGATACGCAGTATTTT. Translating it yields CASSDAGGADTQYF.